This T cell receptor (beta chain) was sequenced for a study of technical replicates of blood from a handful of donors (dated by TCRdb to about 2017). Concerning this clone: Its recognized antigen is unknown. Base qualities are not provided; no much larger clone lies one nucleotide away.

Libraries were built with the immunoSEQ multiplex PCR assay. TCRdb obtained this table from immuneACCESS and retained in-frame rearrangements with V and J assigned. These tables miss some clones; where compared with another copy, unresolved V genes account for less than half of the shortfall, and the remainder is unexplained. This sample holds 50,000 to 65,000 clones; 80% to 95% were observed only once. The top ten clones comprise about 4.5% of the sample. Compared with germline, V lacks 0 bases and J lacks 4 bases; bases without a gene match: 0. In the germline V gene (reference sequence), CDR1 corresponds to SGHNT and CDR2 to YYREEE. The CDR3 runs 14 amino acids, cysteine and phenylalanine included. The read is trimmed to its CDR3 DNA, 42 bases read in frame from base 1.

This receptor was taken from a human donor in good health. Some clones in this sample may be carry-over from other donors' samples. Sequenced material: PBMCs. The V and J genes are TRBV5-4 and TRBJ2-5, and TRBD2 aligns with 10 junction nucleotides. The DNA sequence follows: TGTGCCAGCAGCTTGGGACTAGCGGGAGAGACCCAGTACTTC. Translated, it gives CASSLGLAGETQYF.